This T cell receptor (beta chain) was sequenced in a study of CD8+CD57+ T cells in acquired aplastic anemia. The germline V gene encodes CDR1 KGHDR and CDR2 SFDVKD. Trimming pared 2 bases from V and 2 bases from J, leaving 11 bases between. The CDR3 runs to 15 residues. Genomic DNA acted as the template from which TCR beta VDJ combination and CDR3 sequence profiling were carried out. MiXCR, applied by TCRdb to the reads, yields one record per CDR3 protein. This sample has approximately 65,000 distinct CDR3 sequences, with roughly 54% found just once. The V gene is TRBV24-1, the J gene TRBJ1-2, with D possibly being TRBD1 (5 bases). The TCR originated in a human donor in good health, serving as a control. Specimen: sorted CD4+, CD8+, or CD8+CD57+ T cells (not recorded which) from PBMCs. CDR3 loop: CATSDSTTENYGYTF. The CDR3 DNA is TGTGCCACCAGTGATTCCACGACAGAGAACTATGGCTACACCTTC.